These 29 T cell receptor beta chains share one sample of origin, sequenced in a study of T cells in Graves' hyperthyroidism and ophthalmopathy. Amplified TCR beta CDR3 regions came from RNA transcripts. The HTBI primer set was used in a first-round RT-PCR of the TCR CDR3. Each CDR3 protein is one row after TCRdb ran MiXCR on the multiplex PCR reads. The table has 600,000 to 850,000 distinct CDR3 sequences, approximately 19% seen once. Sequencing was done on a sample of blood. The receptors derive from a woman aged 50 to 60 with Graves' hyperthyroidism that later progressed to Graves' ophthalmopathy.

This chain connects TRBV7-9 to TRBJ1-6, with unresolved D. CDR1 and CDR2 (germline): SEHNR, FQNEAQ (reference sequence). This CDR3 has 13 amino acids. Trimming stripped 8 bases from V and 10 bases from J, with 15 bases between. CDR3 DNA: TGTGCCAGCCAGTCTTTGGTGGGGTCACCCCTCCACTTT. This translates into CASQSLVGSPLHF.

This clonotype came up a few times. The rearrangement joins TRBV5-8 to TRBJ1-1; TRBD1 matches at 7 bases. Germline V CDR1 and CDR2: SGHTS, YDEGEE. Losses at the gene ends were 2 bases for V and 4 bases for J; bases not matched to a gene: 14. The CDR3 is made up of 17 amino acids. The CDR3 region has the DNA TGTGCCAGCAGCTTTCGTGGAAGGTCGGGACAGTTCACTGAAGCTTTCTTT. It specifies CASSFRGRSGQFTEAFF.

Only a few counts were recorded for this clonotype. The J gene is TRBJ2-2, the V gene TRBV10-1; D unclear. CDR1 WNHNN and CDR2 SYGVQD come from the germline V gene (reference sequence). CDR3 size: 13 residues. Trimming took 6 bases from V and 4 from J, leaving 9 bases between them. The CDR3 DNA is TGCGCCAGCAGAGCCCCGGGCACCGGGGAGCTGTTTTTT. Amino acid sequence: CASRAPGTGELFF.

The V and J genes are TRBV7-9 and TRBJ1-2; maybe TRBD1 (5 bases). V lost 2 bases and J 4 bases, leaving 11 bases between the germline ends. Germline assignment: CDR1 SEHNR and CDR2 FQNEAQ (reference sequence). The CDR3 contains 14 residues. CDR3 in DNA: TGTGCCAGCAGCTTACTCGCAGGGATCTATGGCTACACCTTC. Amino acid sequence: CASSLLAGIYGYTF.

The V and J genes are TRBV29-1 and TRBJ2-2; D not certain. CDR3 length: 11 amino acids. In germline, CDR1 is SQVTM, CDR2 ANQGSEA. Trimming removed 6 bases from V and 7 bases from J, with 9 bases in between. The CDR3 loop is CSVSRGGELFF. The CDR3 DNA follows: TGCAGCGTGTCAAGAGGCGGGGAGCTGTTTTTT.

The chain is built from TRBV7-9 and TRBJ2-2, with unresolved D. Germline values: CDR1 SEHNR, CDR2 FQNEAQ (reference sequence). The CDR3 covers 15 residues. Trimming left V 3 bases short and J 0 bases short, with 8 bases between. CDR3 residues: CASSFPSANTGELFF. The CDR3 DNA follows: TGTGCCAGCAGCTTTCCATCAGCGAACACCGGGGAGCTGTTTTTT.

This clonotype was observed at least ten times. Here the CDR3 reads CASSLSPWVGGTNTGELFF. The CDR3 DNA sequence: TGTGCCAGCAGTTTATCCCCCTGGGTTGGAGGGACCAACACCGGGGAGCTGTTTTTT. The chain couples TRBV12-3 or TRBV12-4 to TRBJ2-2, with a possible D match to TRBD2 (6 bases). The CDR3 runs to 19 residues. Between the trimmed V and J ends, which lost 2 bases and 2 bases, there was a span of 21 bases.

The rearrangement uses TRBV7-9 and TRBJ2-4; D uncertain. The CDR3 is made up of 12 amino acids. Trimming shortened V by 1 base and J by 10 bases, and 8 bases separated the two germline ends. Germline V gene lookup returns CDR1 SEHNR and CDR2 FQNEAQ (reference sequence). The CDR3 sequence is CASSLGSAIQYF. CDR3 DNA: TGTGCCAGCAGCTTAGGAAGCGCGATTCAGTACTTC. The whole variable domain, filled in from reference TRBV7-9 and TRBJ2-4, reads DTGVSQNPRHKITKRGQNVTFRCDPISEHNRLYWYRQTLGQGPEFLTYFQNEAQLEKSRLLSDRFSAERPKGSFSTLEIQRTEQGDSAMYLCASSLGSAIQYFGAGTRLSVL.

This clonotype was seen more than once but under ten times. The gene calls are TRBV20-1 and TRBJ2-7; D is undetermined. Trimming shortened V by 4 bases and J by 1 base, and 11 bases separated the two germline ends. The CDR3 runs 13 residues. Germline-derived CDR1 and CDR2 are DFQATT and SNEGSKA (reference sequence). This CDR3 reads CSAKTEISYEQYF. For the CDR3, the DNA is TGCAGTGCTAAAACGGAGATTTCCTACGAGCAGTACTTC.

This clonotype has at least ten counts. The rearrangement joins TRBV7-9 to TRBJ1-1; 7 bases are shared with TRBD1. Germline V gene lookup returns CDR1 SEHNR and CDR2 FQNEAQ (reference sequence). The J segment lost 5 bases and the V segment lost 10 bases, leaving 10 bases of the junction unmatched. This CDR3 contains 13 residues. This chain's CDR3 is CATHKGAHTEAFF. DNA for the CDR3: TGTGCCACCCATAAGGGGGCACATACTGAAGCTTTCTTT.

The chain uses TRBV18 and TRBJ1-6; D unresolved. The CDR3 loop spans 12 amino acids. V lost 3 bases to trimming and J lost 7 bases, with 4 bases between them. Germline loops: CDR1 KGHSH, CDR2 LQKENI. CDR3 sequence (DNA): TGTGCCAGCTCACCTAGCAATTCACCCCTCCACTTT. Residues: CASSPSNSPLHF.

Many counts were recorded for this clonotype. The chain carries TRBV5-1 and TRBJ1-2; D is unclear. The CDR3 has 14 residues. The V end was cut by 3 bases, the J end by 4 bases, with 13 bases between. CDR1 and CDR2 from the germline V gene are SGHRS and YFSETQ. The CDR3 sequence is CASSSYGDGYGYTF. The CDR3 DNA reads TGCGCCAGCAGCTCCTACGGAGATGGCTATGGCTACACCTTC.

This clonotype was seen a few times. This chain joins TRBV19 and TRBJ2-3; 9 bases match TRBD2. This CDR3 is built from 14 residues. Germline CDR1 and CDR2: LNHDA and SQIVND (reference sequence). Losses at the gene ends were 5 bases for V and 6 bases for J; bases not matched to a gene: 6. Written as DNA, the CDR3 is TGTGCCAGTAGTTGGCGGGGGGGCCAGGATACGCAGTATTTT. Its translation is CASSWRGGQDTQYF.

This clonotype was counted at least ten times. J is TRBJ2-1 and V is TRBV11-3; no clear D gene. The germline V and J ends were trimmed by 0 bases and 9 bases, with 15 bases remaining between them. This CDR3 is built from 15 residues. The germline gives CDR1 SGHNT, CDR2 YENEEA. The CDR3 here is CASSLDGVPLAEQFF. The CDR3 nucleotides read TGTGCCAGCAGCTTAGATGGGGTGCCACTGGCTGAGCAGTTCTTC. Combining the CDR3 with reference TRBV11-3 and TRBJ2-1 gives the whole variable domain EAGVVQSPRYKIIEKKQPVAFWCNPISGHNTLYWYLQNLGQGPELLIRYENEEAVDDSQLPKDRFSAERLKGVDSTLKIQPAELGDSAVYLCASSLDGVPLAEQFFGPGTRLTVL.

In the case of this clonotype: Possible read error: a much larger clone is one base away. This chain uses TRBV5-1 with TRBJ1-6, with D possibly being TRBD1 (5 bases). The CDR3 totals 15 residues. Germline-derived CDR1 and CDR2 are SGHRS and YFSETQ. This CDR3 is CSSSLVGSWGSPLHF. DNA for the CDR3: TGCTCCAGCAGCTTGGTGGGGAGCTGGGGGTCACCCCTCCACTTT.

This clonotype occurred a few times. The rearrangement uses TRBV12-5 and TRBJ1-6; a possible D gene is TRBD1 (6 bases). The V end lost 1 base, the J end lost 5 bases, and 12 bases lay between the germline ends. CDR3 length equals 16 residues. Per germline, CDR1 LGHNT and CDR2 FRNRAP. CDR3 protein: CASGLDYQGNNSPLHF. In nucleotides, the CDR3 is TGTGCTAGTGGTTTGGACTATCAGGGGAATAATTCACCCCTCCACTTT.

The chain recombines TRBV20-1 with TRBJ1-5; the match to TRBD1 covers 7 bases. V trimming: 5 bases; J trimming: 0 bases; junction bases outside the gene matches: 10. The CDR3 totals 16 residues. CDR1 is DFQATT and CDR2 is SNEGSKA in the germline V gene (reference sequence). CDR3 sequence (DNA): TGCAGTGCTCTACGGGACAGTGGGAATAGCAATCAGCCCCAGCATTTT. It yields the protein CSALRDSGNSNQPQHF.

This clonotype was counted between two and nine times. The V call is TRBV5-4, the J call TRBJ1-1; D is ambiguous. V lost 2 bases to trimming and J lost 0 bases, with 14 bases between them. The CDR3 sequence is 16 residues long. Germline CDR1 is SGHNT and CDR2 is YYREEE (reference sequence). Here the CDR3 reads CASSFPDTAVNTEAFF. The DNA for the CDR3 is TGTGCCAGCAGCTTCCCCGATACAGCAGTGAACACTGAAGCTTTCTTT.

In this sample, this clonotype turned up a few times. This chain joins TRBV6-1 and TRBJ2-3, with unresolved D. V was trimmed by 8 bases and J by 2 bases, leaving 5 bases between them. CDR1 and CDR2 from the germline V gene are MNHNS and SASEGT. The CDR3 sequence is 11 residues long. The CDR3 DNA sequence: TGTGCCAGCCAGGCCACAGATACGCAGTATTTT. Translation gives CASQATDTQYF.

This rearrangement joins TRBV29-1 to TRBJ1-2; D unclear. Germline values: CDR1 SQVTM, CDR2 ANQGSEA. The CDR3 runs 15 residues. Between the trimmed V and J ends, which lost 8 bases and 0 bases, there was a span of 19 bases. The CDR3 nucleotides are TGCAGCCACCCGTCGCGAAGATTCACTAACTATGGCTACACCTTC. It codes for CSHPSRRFTNYGYTF.

In its sample, this clonotype was seen a few times. This chain links TRBV20-1 with TRBJ1-2; no clear D gene. CDR1 and CDR2 (germline): DFQATT, SNEGSKA (reference sequence). V was trimmed by 3 bases and J by 4 bases, leaving 12 bases between them. The CDR3 loop spans 13 amino acids. The CDR3 reads CSARAELGYGYTF. CDR3 nucleotide sequence: TGCAGTGCTAGGGCCGAGCTAGGCTATGGCTACACCTTC.

This clonotype came up a few times. The rearrangement joins TRBV20-1 to TRBJ2-3; D possibly matches TRBD1 or TRBD2 (6 bases each). This CDR3 spans 14 amino acids. Germline lookup yields CDR1 DFQATT and CDR2 SNEGSKA (reference sequence). The V gene lost 3 bases and the J gene lost 1 base, with 11 bases spanning the gap. This chain's CDR3 is CSASMGGGTDTQYF. CDR3 in DNA: TGCAGTGCTAGTATGGGGGGCGGCACAGATACGCAGTATTTT.

For this clonotype: A much more abundant neighbour one base away suggests this may be a read error. The gene calls are TRBV11-2 and TRBJ1-6, with no clear D. The CDR3 contains 17 residues. Germline V CDR1 and CDR2: SGHAT, FQNNGV. The CDR3 DNA is TGTGCCAGCAGCTTAGACGAATTGAGCTCCTATAATTCACCCCTCTACTTT. Protein: CASSLDELSSYNSPLYF.

This clonotype occurred many times. The chain couples TRBV18 to TRBJ2-7; no clear D. Germline loops: CDR1 KGHSH, CDR2 LQKENI. Trimming cost V 0 bases and J 6 bases, with 6 bases left between them. The CDR3 length is 12 residues. DNA of the CDR3: TGTGCCAGCTCACCACCGTCGGCCGAGCAGTACTTC. Translation: CASSPPSAEQYF.

This clonotype was detected a few times. The rearrangement links TRBV4-1 to TRBJ1-1; tentatively, D is TRBD1 (5 bases). This CDR3 has 16 residues. Trimming left V 1 base short and J 3 bases short, with 15 bases between. Germline V gives CDR1 MGHRA, CDR2 YSYEKL. In DNA form, the CDR3 reads TGCGCCAGCAGCCAAGGGCGGCGGGGCGTGGACACTGAAGCTTTCTTT. Its translation: CASSQGRRGVDTEAFF.

This clonotype occurred many times. The rearrangement links TRBV2 to TRBJ2-3, with TRBD2 matching 14 bases. Germline V lookup: CDR1 SNHLY, CDR2 FYNNEI. The CDR3 consists of 15 residues. Trimming removed 6 bases from V and 7 bases from J; junction bases left unmatched: 6. CDR3 DNA sequence: TGTGCCAGCAGAGGGACTAGCGGGGGCTATCATACGCAGTATTTT. It translates to CASRGTSGGYHTQYF.

The CDR3 reads CASKPGRLANEQFF. In nucleotides, the CDR3 is TGTGCCTCAAAACCGGGACGGCTGGCAAATGAGCAGTTCTTC. The genes are TRBV19 and TRBJ2-1; D possibly matches TRBD1 or TRBD2 (5 bases each). This CDR3 region has 14 residues. V was pared by 11 bases and J by 7 bases, with 21 bases between. Germline V CDR1 and CDR2: LNHDA, SQIVND (reference sequence).

Points on this clonotype: At one of its ends the junction is not consistent with the germline gene, which may arise from a read error. The V call is TRBV11-2, the J call TRBJ2-2, with TRBD2 identical over 9 bases. CDR3 length: 17 residues. Germline values: CDR1 SGHAT, CDR2 FQNNGV. In DNA, the CDR3 is TGTGCCGGCAGCTTGCCTAGCGGGGTCGTAAGGGCCGGGGAGCTGTTTTTT. Its protein is CAGSLPSGVVRAGELFF.

This chain uses TRBV6-5 with TRBJ1-1; TRBD1 might be the D (6 bases). Trimming took 4 bases from V and 0 from J, leaving 18 bases between them. The CDR3 is 17 residues long. Germline V gene data show CDR1 as MNHEY and CDR2 as SVGAGI. The CDR3 nucleotides are TGTGCCAGCAGTTTCCTTGGGGGGGCGAAGCTGAACACTGAAGCTTTCTTT. It translates to CASSFLGGAKLNTEAFF.